This TCR beta chain emerged from a study of T cell responses to AZD1222 COVID-19 vaccine. For the study at large: Recipients boosted at about 4 weeks or about 12 weeks are pooled.

Of note for this clone: Its antigen remains unknown.

General study results and limits: Repertoires were obtained only post-peak T cell response.

Profiling relied on immunoSEQ multiplex PCR, and the TCRdb table lists in-frame clones only, not all of them. This sample carries some 100,000 clones, approximately 90% of them seen once, and the ten largest clones take about 16%. This sample comprised peripheral blood, obtained on day 0 of AZD1222 vaccination. The TCR originated in an adult in good health.

CDR3 in DNA: TGTGCCAGCAGTGTACCAGGACTCTACGAGCAGTACTTC. It codes for CASSVPGLYEQYF. The chain recombines TRBV2 with TRBJ2-7, with D possibly being TRBD2 (5 bases). CDR3 length: 13 residues. The germline V gene encodes CDR1 SNHLY and CDR2 FYNNEI. V lost 4 bases and J lost 3, with 10 bases in between.